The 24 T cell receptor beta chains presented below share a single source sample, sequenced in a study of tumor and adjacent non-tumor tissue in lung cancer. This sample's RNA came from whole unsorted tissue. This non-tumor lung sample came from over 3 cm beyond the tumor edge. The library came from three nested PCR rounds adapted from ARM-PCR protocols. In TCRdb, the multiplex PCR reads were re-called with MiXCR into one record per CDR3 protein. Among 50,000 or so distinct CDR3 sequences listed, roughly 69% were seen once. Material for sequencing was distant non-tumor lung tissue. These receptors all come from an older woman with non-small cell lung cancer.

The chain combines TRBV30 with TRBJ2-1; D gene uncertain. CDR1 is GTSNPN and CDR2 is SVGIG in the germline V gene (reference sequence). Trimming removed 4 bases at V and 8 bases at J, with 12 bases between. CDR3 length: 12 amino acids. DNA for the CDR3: TGTGCCTGGAAAGCCGAGGTCTATGAGCAGTTCTTC. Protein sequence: CAWKAEVYEQFF.

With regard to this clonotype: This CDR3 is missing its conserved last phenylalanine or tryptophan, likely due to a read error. The CDR3 is CTSSYTQQRANTRELFI. The CDR3 coding sequence is TGTACCAGCAGTTACACCCAACAGAGGGCCAACACCAGGGAGCTGTTTATT. The V call is TRBV6-2 or TRBV6-3, the J call TRBJ2-2; a possible D gene is TRBD2 (5 bases). CDR3 length: 17 amino acids. From germline, CDR1 is MNHEY and CDR2 SVGEGT.

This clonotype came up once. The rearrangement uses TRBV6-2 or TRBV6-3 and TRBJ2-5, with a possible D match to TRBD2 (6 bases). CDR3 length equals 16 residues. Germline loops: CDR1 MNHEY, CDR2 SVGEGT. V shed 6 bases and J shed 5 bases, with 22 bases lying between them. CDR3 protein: CASRCSGCLDRETQYF. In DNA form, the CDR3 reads TGTGCCAGCAGGTGTAGCGGTTGCCTCGACCGGGAGACCCAGTACTTC.

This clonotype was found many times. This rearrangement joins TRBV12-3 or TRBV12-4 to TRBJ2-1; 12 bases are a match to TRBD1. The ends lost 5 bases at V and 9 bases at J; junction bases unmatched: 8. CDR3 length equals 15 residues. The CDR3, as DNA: TGTGCCAGCAGTCTAGGGACAGGGGGCTTTTCTGAGCAGTTCTTC. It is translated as CASSLGTGGFSEQFF.

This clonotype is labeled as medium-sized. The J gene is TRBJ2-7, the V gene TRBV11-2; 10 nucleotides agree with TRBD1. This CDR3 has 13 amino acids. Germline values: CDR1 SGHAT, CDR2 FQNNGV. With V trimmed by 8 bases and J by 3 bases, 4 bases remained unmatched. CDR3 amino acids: CASQGQGFYEQYF. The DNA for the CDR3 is TGTGCCAGCCAGGGACAGGGGTTCTACGAGCAGTACTTC.

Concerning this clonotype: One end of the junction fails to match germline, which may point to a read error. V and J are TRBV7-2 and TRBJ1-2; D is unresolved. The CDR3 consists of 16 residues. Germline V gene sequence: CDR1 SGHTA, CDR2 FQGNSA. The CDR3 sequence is CASSYNRAQANYGYTF. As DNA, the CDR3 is TGTGCCAGCAGCTACAACAGAGCTCAGGCTAACTATGGCTACACATTC.

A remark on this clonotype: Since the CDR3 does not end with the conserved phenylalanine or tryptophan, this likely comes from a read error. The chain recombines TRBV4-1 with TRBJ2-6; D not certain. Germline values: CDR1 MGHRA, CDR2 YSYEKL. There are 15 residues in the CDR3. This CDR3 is CASSQDDSGANVLTV. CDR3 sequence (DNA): TGCGCCAGTAGCCAAGATGACTCTGGGGCCAACGTCCTGACTGTC.

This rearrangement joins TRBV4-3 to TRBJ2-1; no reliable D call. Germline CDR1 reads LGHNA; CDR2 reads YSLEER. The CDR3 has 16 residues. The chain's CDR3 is CVSSQGGRNLYNEQFF. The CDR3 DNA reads TGCGTTAGCAGCCAAGGTGGAAGGAATCTCTACAATGAGCAGTTCTTC.

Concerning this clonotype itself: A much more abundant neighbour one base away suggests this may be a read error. The chain's CDR3 is CASSQTTERNEELFF. CDR3 DNA: TGTGCCAGCAGCCAGACGACAGAGCGTAATGAAGAACTGTTTTTT. The chain joins TRBV14 to TRBJ1-4; weak D call: TRBD1 (5 bases). The germline gives CDR1 SGHDN, CDR2 FVKESK. The CDR3 is made up of 15 amino acids.

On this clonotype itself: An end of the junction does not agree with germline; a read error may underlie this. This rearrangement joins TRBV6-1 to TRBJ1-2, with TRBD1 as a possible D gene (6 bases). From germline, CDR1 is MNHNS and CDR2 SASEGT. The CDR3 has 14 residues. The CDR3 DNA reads TGTGCCAGCACCGTGGGGGGCGCCGGTTATGGCTACATCTTC. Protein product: CASTVGGAGYGYIF.

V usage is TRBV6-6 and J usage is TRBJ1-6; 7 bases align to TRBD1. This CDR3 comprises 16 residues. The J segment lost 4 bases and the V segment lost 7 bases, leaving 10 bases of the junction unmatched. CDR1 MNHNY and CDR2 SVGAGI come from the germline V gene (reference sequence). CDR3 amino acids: CASTLTSGQYNSPLHF. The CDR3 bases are TGTGCCAGCACCCTTACTTCGGGACAGTATAATTCACCCCTCCACTTT.

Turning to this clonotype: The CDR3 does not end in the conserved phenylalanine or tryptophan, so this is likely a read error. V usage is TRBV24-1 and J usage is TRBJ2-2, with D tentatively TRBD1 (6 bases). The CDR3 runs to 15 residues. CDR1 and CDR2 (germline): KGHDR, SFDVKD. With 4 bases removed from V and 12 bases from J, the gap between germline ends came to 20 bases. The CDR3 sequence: CATSDLQGNTGKLFS. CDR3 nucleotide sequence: TGTGCCACCAGTGACTTACAGGGCAACACTGGGAAGCTGTTTTCT.

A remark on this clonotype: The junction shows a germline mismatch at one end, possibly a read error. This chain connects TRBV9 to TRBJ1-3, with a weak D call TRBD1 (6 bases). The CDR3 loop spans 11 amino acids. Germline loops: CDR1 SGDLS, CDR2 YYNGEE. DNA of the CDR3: TGCTACGGGACACCTGGAAACACCATATATTTT. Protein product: CYGTPGNTIYF.

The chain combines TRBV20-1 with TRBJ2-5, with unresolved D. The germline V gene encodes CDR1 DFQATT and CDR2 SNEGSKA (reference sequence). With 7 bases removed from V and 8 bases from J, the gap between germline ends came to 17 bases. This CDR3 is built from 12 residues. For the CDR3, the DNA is TGCAGTGTCGGGTCTATTTCCGATACCCAGTACTTC. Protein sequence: CSVGSISDTQYF.

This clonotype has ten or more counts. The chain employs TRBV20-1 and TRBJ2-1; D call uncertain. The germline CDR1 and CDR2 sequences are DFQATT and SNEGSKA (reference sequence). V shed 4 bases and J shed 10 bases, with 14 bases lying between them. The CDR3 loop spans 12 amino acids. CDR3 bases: TGCAGTGCTACACGAACGGCGGAGGAGCAGTTCTTC. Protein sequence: CSATRTAEEQFF.

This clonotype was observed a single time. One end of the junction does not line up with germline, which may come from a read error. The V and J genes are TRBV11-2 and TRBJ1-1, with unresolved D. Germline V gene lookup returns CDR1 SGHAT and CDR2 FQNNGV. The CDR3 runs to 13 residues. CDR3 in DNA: TGTGCCTGCAGCCCGCATAGGGAGACTGAAGCTTTCTTT. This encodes CACSPHRETEAFF.

The CDR3 coding sequence is TGTGCCAGCAGCCAAGATTCATCCCAGGGCGACTGCGAGCAGTACTTC. It encodes CASSQDSSQGDCEQYF. V gene TRBV4-2 combines with J gene TRBJ2-7; possible D gene TRBD1, 5 bases. This CDR3 has 16 residues. V lost 0 bases and J 6 bases, leaving 18 bases between the germline ends. Germline V gives CDR1 LGHNA, CDR2 YNFKEQ.

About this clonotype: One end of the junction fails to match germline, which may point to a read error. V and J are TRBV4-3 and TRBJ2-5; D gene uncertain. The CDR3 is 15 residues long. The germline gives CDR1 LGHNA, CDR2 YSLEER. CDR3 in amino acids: CASNQDHRNVETQYF. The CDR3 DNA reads TGCGCCAGCAACCAAGATCATCGGAATGTGGAGACTCAGTACTTC.

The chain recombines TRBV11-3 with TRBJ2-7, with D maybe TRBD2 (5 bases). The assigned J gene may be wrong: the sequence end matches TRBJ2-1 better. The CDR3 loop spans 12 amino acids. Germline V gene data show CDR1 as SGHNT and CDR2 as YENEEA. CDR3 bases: TGTGCCAGCGGCGTTGAGGGATTCGAGCAGTTCTTC. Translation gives CASGVEGFEQFF.

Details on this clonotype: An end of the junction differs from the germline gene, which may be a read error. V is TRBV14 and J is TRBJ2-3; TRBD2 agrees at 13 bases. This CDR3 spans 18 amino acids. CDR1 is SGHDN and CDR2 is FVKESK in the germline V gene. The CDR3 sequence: CVSSQPPGLAGRKDTQYF. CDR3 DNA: TGTGTCAGCAGCCAACCCCCGGGACTAGCGGGGAGGAAAGATACGCAGTATTTT.

The CDR3, as DNA: TGTACCAACAGCCAATCGGGACTAGCCAGCGAGCAGTACTTC. Encoded protein: CTNSQSGLASEQYF. V is TRBV16 and J is TRBJ2-7, with 9 nucleotides matching TRBD2. CDR1 and CDR2 (germline): KGHSY, FQNENV. This CDR3 has 14 amino acids. The variable domain in full, with the rest retrieved from reference TRBV16 and TRBJ2-7, is GEEVAQTPKHLVRGEGQKAKLYCAPIKGHSYVFWYQQVLKNEFKFLISFQNENVFDETGMPKERFSAKCLPNSPCSLEIQATKLEDSAVYFCTNSQSGLASEQYFGPGTRLTVT.

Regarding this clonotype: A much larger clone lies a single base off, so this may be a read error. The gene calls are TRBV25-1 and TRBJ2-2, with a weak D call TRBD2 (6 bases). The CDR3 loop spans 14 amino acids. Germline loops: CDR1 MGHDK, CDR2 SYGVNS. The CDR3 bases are TGTGCCAGCAGAGATGGAGGGAACATCGGGGAGCTGTTTTTT. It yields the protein CASRDGGNIGELFF.

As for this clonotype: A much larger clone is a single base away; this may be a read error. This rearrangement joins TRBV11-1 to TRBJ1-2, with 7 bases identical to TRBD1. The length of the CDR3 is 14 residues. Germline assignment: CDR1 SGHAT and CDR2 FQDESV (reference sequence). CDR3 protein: CVSSPSGQSYGYTF. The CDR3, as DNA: TGTGTCAGCAGCCCATCGGGACAGAGCTATGGCTACACCTTC.

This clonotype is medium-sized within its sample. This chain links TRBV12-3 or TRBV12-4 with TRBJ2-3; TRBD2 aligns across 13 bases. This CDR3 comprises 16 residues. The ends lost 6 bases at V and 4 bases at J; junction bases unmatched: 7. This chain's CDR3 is CASSRTSGRWADTQYF. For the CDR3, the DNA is TGTGCCAGCAGCCGGACTAGCGGGAGATGGGCAGATACGCAGTATTTT.